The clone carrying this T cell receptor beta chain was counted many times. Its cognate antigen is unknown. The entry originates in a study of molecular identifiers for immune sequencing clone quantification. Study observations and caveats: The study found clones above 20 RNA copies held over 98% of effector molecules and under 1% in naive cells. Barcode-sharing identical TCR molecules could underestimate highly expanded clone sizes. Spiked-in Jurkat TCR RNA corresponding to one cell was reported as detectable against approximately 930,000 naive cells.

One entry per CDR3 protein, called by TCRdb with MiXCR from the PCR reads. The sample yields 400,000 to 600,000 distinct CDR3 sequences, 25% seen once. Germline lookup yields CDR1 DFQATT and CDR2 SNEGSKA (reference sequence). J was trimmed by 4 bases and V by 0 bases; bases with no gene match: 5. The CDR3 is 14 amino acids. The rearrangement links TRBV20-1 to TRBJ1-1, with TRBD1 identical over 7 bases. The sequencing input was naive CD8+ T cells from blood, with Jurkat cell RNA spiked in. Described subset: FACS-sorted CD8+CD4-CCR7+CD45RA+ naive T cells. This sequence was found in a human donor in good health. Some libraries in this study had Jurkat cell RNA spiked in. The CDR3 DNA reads TGCAGTGCTAGAGATCAAGGGGGCCCCACTGAAGCTTTCTTT. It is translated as CSARDQGGPTEAFF.